Listed below are T cell receptor beta chains from one sample, sequenced in a study of CD8+CD57+ T cells in acquired aplastic anemia. TCRdb re-derived calls from the reads in MiXCR, one entry per CDR3 protein. This sample has approximately 65,000 distinct CDR3 sequences, with 45% to 70% found just once. The specimen was sorted CD4+, CD8+, or CD8+CD57+ T cells (not recorded which) from PBMCs. The receptors come from a human donor in good health, serving as a control. The CDR3 runs from the conserved cysteine through the conserved F or W.

CDR3aa	j_gene	v_gene
CASRVEGGRIDTQYF	TRBJ2-3	TRBV6-1
CASSLAPTDTQYF	TRBJ2-3	TRBV7-6
CSVEDRLGGEQFF	TRBJ2-1	TRBV29-1
CASGRTATTSYNEQFF	TRBJ2-1	TRBV11-2
CSSTVGAAEAFF	TRBJ1-1	TRBV20-1
CSGGGAAKAFF	TRBJ1-1	TRBV29-1
CASSLGVGQLYEQYF	TRBJ2-7	TRBV7-2
CSARDSGGISTDTQYF	TRBJ2-3	TRBV20-1
CSALGWDAEAFF	TRBJ1-1	TRBV20-1
CASSSGQVRGKNIQYF	TRBJ2-4	TRBV5-6
CASSARGDGTFF	TRBJ1-1	TRBV5-4
CSVEGASGTGTDTQYF	TRBJ2-3	TRBV29-1
CASSDNRGREKLFF	TRBJ1-4	TRBV25-1
CASSLGQGFYEQYF	TRBJ2-7	TRBV5-1
CATSCPGQSCISSANNEQFF	TRBJ2-1	TRBV24-1
CASRPSGTGSEKLFF	TRBJ1-4	TRBV2
CSLGGRDQPQHF	TRBJ1-5	TRBV29-1
CASSPGGGPPGETQYF	TRBJ2-5	TRBV5-4
CASSLEGGGNEKLFF	TRBJ1-4	TRBV7-6
CATSSGRTVSTDTQYF	TRBJ2-3	TRBV15
CSATGTGFSDTQYF	TRBJ2-3	TRBV29-1
CAISDWDRQDNEQFF	TRBJ2-1	TRBV10-3
CASSLVAGQGEGYTF	TRBJ1-2	TRBV7-9
CASSPDRVGNTEAFF	TRBJ1-1	TRBV9
CASSQGGTDPFF	TRBJ1-4	TRBV3-1
CATSDLRGRGNTDTQYF	TRBJ2-3	TRBV24-1
CASSPREGLSYNEQFF	TRBJ2-1	TRBV5-1
CATKKAGRASNTEAFF	TRBJ1-1	TRBV10-3
CASSFSGGYGQPQHF	TRBJ1-5	TRBV28
CASSPGQGYGYTF	TRBJ1-2	TRBV7-3
CSARDRRQRSNHNYGYTF	TRBJ1-2	TRBV20-1
CASSETGTGLYEQYF	TRBJ2-7	TRBV2
CASSEVIPAFF	TRBJ1-1	TRBV2
CASSRLQGRDGYTF	TRBJ1-2	TRBV6-1
CASSQDSQRERRVGYNEQFF	TRBJ2-1	TRBV4-2
CSVEGLAGGSYNEQFF	TRBJ2-1	TRBV29-1
CASSNGGSQPQHF	TRBJ1-5	TRBV18